The T cell receptor beta chain under discussion was sequenced for a study of cytomegalovirus exposure and HLA in healthy donors. For this clone: What it recognizes is unknown.

Findings and caveats of the study: The tendency of first-cohort TCR clusters to co-occur in the 120 or so validation repertoires was the finding of a later analysis.

The assay was immunoSEQ multiplex PCR, and TCRdb's table has in-frame clones only and misses some. The table includes approximately 160,000 clones, roughly nine tenths detected once. CDR1 is DFQATT and CDR2 is SNEGSKA in the germline V gene (reference sequence). V lost 1 base and J lost 5, with 5 bases in between. The CDR3 totals 11 residues. Sequenced material: PBMCs. The origin of this receptor is a woman aged 18 to 35 in good health and CMV-seropositive. The V call is TRBV20-1, the J call TRBJ2-5; unclear D gene. The CDR3 DNA reads as TGCAGTGCTAGAGTAATCGAGACCCAGTACTTC. Translated: CSARVIETQYF.